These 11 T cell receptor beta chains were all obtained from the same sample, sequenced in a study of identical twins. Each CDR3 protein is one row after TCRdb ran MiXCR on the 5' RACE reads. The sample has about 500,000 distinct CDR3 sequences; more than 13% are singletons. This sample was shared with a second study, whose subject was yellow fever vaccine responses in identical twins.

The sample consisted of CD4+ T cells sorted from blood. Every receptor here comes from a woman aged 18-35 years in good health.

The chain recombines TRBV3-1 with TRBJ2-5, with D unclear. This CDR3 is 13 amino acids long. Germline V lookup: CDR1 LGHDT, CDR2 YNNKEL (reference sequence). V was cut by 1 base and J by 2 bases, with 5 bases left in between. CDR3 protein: CASSQGIQETQYF. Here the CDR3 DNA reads TGTGCCAGCAGCCAAGGAATTCAAGAGACCCAGTACTTC.

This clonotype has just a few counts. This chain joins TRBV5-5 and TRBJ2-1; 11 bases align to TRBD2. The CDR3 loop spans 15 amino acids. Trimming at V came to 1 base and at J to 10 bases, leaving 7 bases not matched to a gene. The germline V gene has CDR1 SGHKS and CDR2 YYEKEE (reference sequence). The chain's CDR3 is CASSLISGRAGEQFF. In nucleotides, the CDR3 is TGTGCCAGCAGCTTGATTAGCGGGAGGGCCGGGGAGCAGTTCTTC.

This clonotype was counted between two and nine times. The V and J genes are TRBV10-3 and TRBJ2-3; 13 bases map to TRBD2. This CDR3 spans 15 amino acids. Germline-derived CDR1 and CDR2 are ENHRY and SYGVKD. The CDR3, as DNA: TGTGCTTCATCAAGTACTAGCGGGGGGGCAGATACGCAGTATTTT. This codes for CASSSTSGGADTQYF.

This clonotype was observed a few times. DNA of the CDR3: TGTGCCAGCAGCAGAAGGGTCGGGGGCAGCGAGCAGTACTTC. It encodes CASSRRVGGSEQYF. V usage is TRBV5-6 and J usage is TRBJ2-7, with D perhaps assigned TRBD1 or TRBD2 (6 bases each). The CDR3 runs 14 residues. V was pared by 4 bases and J by 6 bases, with 17 bases between. The germline gives CDR1 SGHDT, CDR2 YYEEEE.

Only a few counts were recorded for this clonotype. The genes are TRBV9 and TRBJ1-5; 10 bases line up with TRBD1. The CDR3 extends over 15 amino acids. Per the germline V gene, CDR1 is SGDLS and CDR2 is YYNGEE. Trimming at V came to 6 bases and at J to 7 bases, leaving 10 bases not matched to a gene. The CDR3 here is CASTPGTGVGQPQHF. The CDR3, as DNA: TGTGCCAGCACCCCCGGGACAGGGGTCGGGCAGCCCCAGCATTTT. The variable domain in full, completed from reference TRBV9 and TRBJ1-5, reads DSGVTQTPKHLITATGQRVTLRCSPRSGDLSVYWYQQSLDQGLQFLIQYYNGEERAKGNILERFSAQQFPDLHSELNLSSLELGDSALYFCASTPGTGVGQPQHFGDGTRLSIL.

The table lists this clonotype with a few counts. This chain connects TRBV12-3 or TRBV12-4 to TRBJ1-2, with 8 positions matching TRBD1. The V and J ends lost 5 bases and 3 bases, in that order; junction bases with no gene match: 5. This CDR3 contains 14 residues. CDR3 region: CASSPDRVDYGYTF. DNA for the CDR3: TGTGCCAGCAGTCCGGACAGGGTGGACTATGGCTACACCTTC.

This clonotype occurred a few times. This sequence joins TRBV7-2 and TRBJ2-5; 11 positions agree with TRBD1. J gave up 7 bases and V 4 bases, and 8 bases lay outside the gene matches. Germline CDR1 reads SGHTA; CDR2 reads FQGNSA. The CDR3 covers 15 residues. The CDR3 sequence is CASSSGQGAGGTQYF. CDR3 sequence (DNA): TGTGCCAGCAGCTCCGGACAGGGGGCTGGGGGGACCCAGTACTTC.

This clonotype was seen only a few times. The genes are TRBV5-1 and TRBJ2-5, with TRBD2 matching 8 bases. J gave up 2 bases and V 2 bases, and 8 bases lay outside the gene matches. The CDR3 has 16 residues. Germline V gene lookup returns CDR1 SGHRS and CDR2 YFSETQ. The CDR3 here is CASSFTPAGVQETQYF. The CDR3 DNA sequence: TGCGCCAGCAGCTTCACCCCAGCGGGAGTACAAGAGACCCAGTACTTC.

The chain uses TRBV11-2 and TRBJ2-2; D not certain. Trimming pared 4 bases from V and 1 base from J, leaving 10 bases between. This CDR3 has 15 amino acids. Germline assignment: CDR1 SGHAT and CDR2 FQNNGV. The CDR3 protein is CASSYGTKNTGELFF. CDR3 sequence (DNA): TGTGCCAGCAGCTACGGTACAAAGAACACCGGGGAGCTGTTTTTT.

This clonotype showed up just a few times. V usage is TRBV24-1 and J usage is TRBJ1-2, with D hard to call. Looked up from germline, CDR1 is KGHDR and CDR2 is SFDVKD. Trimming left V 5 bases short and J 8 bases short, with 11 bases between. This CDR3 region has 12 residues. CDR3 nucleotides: TGTGCCACCAGTGTAAGTGGCCGGGGCTACACCTTC. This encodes CATSVSGRGYTF.

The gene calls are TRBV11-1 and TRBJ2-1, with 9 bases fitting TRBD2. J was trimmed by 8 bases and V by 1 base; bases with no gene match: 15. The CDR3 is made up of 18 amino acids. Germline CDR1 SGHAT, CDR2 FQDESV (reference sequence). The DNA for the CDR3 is TGTGCCAGCAGCTTAGGAGACAGGGATGTAGCGGGAGCAGATGAGCAGTTCTTC. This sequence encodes CASSLGDRDVAGADEQFF.